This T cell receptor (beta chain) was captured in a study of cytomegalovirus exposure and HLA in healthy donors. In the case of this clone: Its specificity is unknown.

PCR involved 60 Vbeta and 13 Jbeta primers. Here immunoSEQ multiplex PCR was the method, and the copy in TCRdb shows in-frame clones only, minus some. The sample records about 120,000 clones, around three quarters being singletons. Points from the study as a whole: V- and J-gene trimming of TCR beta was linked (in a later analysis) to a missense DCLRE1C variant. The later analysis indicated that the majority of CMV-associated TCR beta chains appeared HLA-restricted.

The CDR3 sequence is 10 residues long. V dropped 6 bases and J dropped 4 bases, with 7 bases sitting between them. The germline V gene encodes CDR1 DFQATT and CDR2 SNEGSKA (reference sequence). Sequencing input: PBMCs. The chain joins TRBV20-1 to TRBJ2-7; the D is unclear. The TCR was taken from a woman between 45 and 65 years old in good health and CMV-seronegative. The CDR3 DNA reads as TGCAGTGCCGTTAATTACGAGCAGTACTTC. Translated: CSAVNYEQYF.